Listed below are T cell receptor beta chains from one sample, sequenced in a study of Graves' ophthalmopathy and Graves' hyperthyroidism. TCRdb independently ran MiXCR on the multiplex PCR reads; one entry per CDR3 protein. The sample carries hundreds of thousands of distinct CDR3 sequences, about two fifths recorded once. Sequencing was performed on peripheral blood. The receptors were gathered from an adult man with Graves' ophthalmopathy. Each CDR3 is given with its conserved first and last residue. D genes are given only for firm matches. Rows give clone size only sometimes, using once, few, many, or a class for an expanded clone.

v_gene	j_gene	d_gene	abundance	CDR3aa	CDR3nt
TRBV5-1	TRBJ1-1	NA	few	CASSSDPERTEAFF	TGTGCCAGCAGCTCGGACCCTGAGAGGACTGAAGCTTTCTTT
TRBV7-9	TRBJ2-5	TRBD2	few	CASSLAGETQETQYF	TGTGCCAGCAGTCTAGCGGGGGAAACTCAAGAGACCCAGTACTTC
TRBV2	TRBJ2-7	TRBD2	few	CASNKLTSGAYEQYF	TGTGCCAGCAATAAACTGACTAGCGGGGCCTACGAGCAGTACTTC
TRBV7-3	TRBJ1-5	NA	NA	CASSYLSLSNQPQHF	TGTGCCAGCAGTTACTTGTCCCTTAGCAATCAGCCCCAGCATTTT
TRBV11-3	TRBJ2-5	TRBD2	few	CASSLALAGAGGQETQYF	TGTGCCAGCAGCTTAGCTCTAGCGGGGGCCGGAGGCCAAGAGACCCAGTACTTC
TRBV2	TRBJ1-1	NA	many	CASPKGTEAFF	TGTGCCAGCCCCAAGGGGACTGAAGCTTTCTTT
TRBV7-9	TRBJ1-4	NA	many	CASSQGPTNEKLFF	TGTGCCAGCAGCCAAGGTCCAACTAATGAAAAACTGTTTTTT
TRBV12-3/TRBV12-4	TRBJ1-1	NA	many	CASRGRYTEAFF	TGTGCCAGCAGGGGCCGGTACACTGAAGCTTTCTTT
TRBV20-1	TRBJ1-5	TRBD1	many	CSAQERTGDQPQHF	TGCAGTGCTCAGGAAAGGACAGGGGACCAGCCCCAGCATTTT
TRBV9	TRBJ2-5	TRBD2	NA	CASSTSSGGAATQYF	TGTGCCAGCAGCACTTCTAGCGGGGGGGCCGCGACCCAGTACTTC
TRBV7-2	TRBJ2-7	NA	NA	CDSGPPRVAAFGYEQYF	TGTGACAGCGGCCCCCCCAGGGTCGCCGCCTTTGGGTACGAGCAGTACTTC
TRBV9	TRBJ2-7	NA	NA	CASSVGGGQYF	TGTGCCAGCAGCGTAGGAGGCGGGCAGTACTTC
TRBV12-3/TRBV12-4	TRBJ1-5	NA	many	CASSLWYGGGNQPQHF	TGTGCCAGCAGTTTATGGTATGGTGGGGGCAATCAGCCCCAGCATTTT
TRBV20-1	TRBJ1-1	NA	many	CSTGQNTEAFF	TGCAGTACTGGACAGAACACTGAAGCTTTCTTT
TRBV2	TRBJ1-5	NA	NA	CASSYGSAASAYSNQPQHF	TGTGCCAGCAGTTACGGCTCAGCCGCCTCAGCTTATAGCAATCAGCCCCAGCATTTT
TRBV20-1	TRBJ1-2	NA	many	CSARGGSYGYTF	TGCAGTGCTAGAGGGGGTAGCTATGGCTACACCTTC
TRBV7-3	TRBJ1-1	NA	many	CASSSNMGTEAFF	TGTGCCAGCAGCTCAAACATGGGCACTGAAGCTTTCTTT
TRBV24-1	TRBJ1-5	TRBD1	few	CATSTRDSQETQHF	TGTGCCACCAGTACCAGGGACAGCCAAGAGACCCAGCATTTT
TRBV4-3	TRBJ2-7	NA	many	CASSQGGGRVHEQYF	TGCGCCAGCAGCCAAGGGGGTGGCAGGGTCCACGAGCAGTACTTC
TRBV7-2	TRBJ2-6	NA	many	CASSSGFLGGANVLTF	TGTGCCAGCAGCTCGGGGTTCCTAGGTGGGGCCAACGTCCTGACTTTC
TRBV29-1	TRBJ2-7	TRBD1	NA	CSFATGIYEQYF	TGCAGCTTCGCGACAGGGATCTACGAGCAGTACTTC
TRBV30	TRBJ1-5	NA	NA	CAWSVAGTDQPQHF	TGTGCCTGGAGTGTTGCAGGGACGGATCAGCCCCAGCATTTT
TRBV7-9	TRBJ1-1	NA	many	CASRSLGANTEAFF	TGTGCCAGCAGATCCCTGGGAGCGAACACTGAAGCTTTCTTT
TRBV10-3	TRBJ2-3	NA	NA	CAITDGHTDTQYF	TGTGCCATCACCGACGGACACACAGATACGCAGTATTTT
TRBV9	TRBJ1-6	NA	NA	CASSAQGGYSPLHF	TGTGCCAGCAGCGCTCAGGGTGGTTATTCACCCCTCCACTTT
TRBV7-9	TRBJ1-6	NA	many	CASSLSGGRYSPLHF	TGTGCCAGCAGCTTATCGGGGGGCCGGTATTCACCCCTCCACTTT
TRBV9	TRBJ2-5	TRBD1	many	CASSAGHNRGRETQYF	TGTGCCAGCAGCGCCGGACACAACAGGGGAAGGGAGACCCAGTACTTC
TRBV11-2	TRBJ2-7	NA	few	CASSSPDFYYEQYF	TGTGCCAGCAGCTCACCGGACTTTTACTACGAGCAGTACTTC
TRBV7-9	TRBJ2-7	NA	many	CASSLGFTGSSYEQYF	TGTGCCAGCAGCTTGGGTTTCACAGGGTCATCCTACGAGCAGTACTTC
TRBV10-3	TRBJ2-7	TRBD2	NA	CASTVAGGTYEQYF	TGTGCCAGCACCGTAGCGGGGGGGACCTACGAGCAGTACTTC
TRBV10-3	TRBJ2-5	NA	many	CAISPGLLQETQYF	TGTGCCATCAGTCCAGGGTTACTACAAGAGACCCAGTACTTC
TRBV10-3	TRBJ2-7	NA	many	CAIMRGDGYEQYF	TGTGCCATCATGCGAGGGGATGGCTACGAGCAGTACTTC
TRBV6-6	TRBJ1-6	NA	many	CASSFQLRQRLNSPLHF	TGTGCCAGCAGCTTCCAACTAAGACAGAGGTTAAATTCACCCCTCCACTTT
TRBV7-3	TRBJ2-2	NA	many	CASSLKAGELFF	TGTGCCAGCAGCTTAAAAGCGGGGGAGCTGTTTTTT
TRBV7-2	TRBJ1-3	NA	NA	CASSLGSGADYGNTIYF	TGTGCCAGCAGCTTAGGCTCAGGGGCGGACTATGGAAACACCATATATTTT
TRBV10-3	TRBJ2-5	NA	many	CAIKKGVEETQYF	TGTGCCATCAAGAAGGGGGTGGAAGAGACCCAGTACTTC
TRBV9	TRBJ1-1	NA	many	CASSVDMGPQEAFF	TGTGCCAGCAGCGTAGATATGGGACCCCAAGAAGCTTTCTTT
TRBV3-1	TRBJ2-7	NA	many	CASSIRYEQYF	TGTGCCAGCAGCATCCGCTACGAGCAGTACTTC
TRBV7-8	TRBJ1-6	TRBD1	NA	CASSLGRTGVSPLHF	TGTGCCAGCAGCTTAGGCCGGACAGGGGTTTCACCCCTCCACTTT
TRBV20-1	TRBJ1-1	NA	NA	CSASLPGDTFPRTEAFF	TGCAGTGCTAGTCTCCCGGGGGACACCTTCCCGAGAACTGAAGCTTTCTTT
TRBV2	TRBJ2-6	TRBD1	once	CASTRDSNSGANVLTF	TGTGCCAGCACCCGGGACAGCAACTCTGGGGCCAACGTCCTGACTTTC
TRBV2	TRBJ1-1	TRBD1	many	CATQQGPAPMNTEAFF	TGTGCCACCCAACAGGGGCCTGCACCCATGAACACTGAAGCTTTCTTT
TRBV10-3	TRBJ2-7	NA	NA	CASSYSGGPGGSYEQYF	TGTGCCAGCAGTTACTCAGGGGGGCCCGGCGGCTCCTACGAGCAGTACTTC
TRBV25-1	TRBJ2-3	NA	NA	CASSATRRPGTDTQYF	TGTGCCAGCAGTGCCACCCGGAGGCCCGGAACAGATACGCAGTATTTT
TRBV11-2	TRBJ2-7	NA	few	CASSLDQGSYYEQYF	TGTGCCAGCAGCTTAGATCAGGGGAGTTACTACGAGCAGTACTTC
TRBV25-1	TRBJ1-2	NA	NA	CASSQYGARADNYGYTF	TGTGCCAGCAGTCAATATGGGGCACGGGCCGATAACTATGGCTACACCTTC
TRBV4-2	TRBJ2-7	NA	NA	CASSQDGGDSIYEQYF	TGTGCCAGCAGCCAAGATGGGGGAGATTCGATCTACGAGCAGTACTTC
TRBV10-3	TRBJ1-5	NA	NA	CASSQKPRTATYSNQPQHF	TGTGCCAGCAGCCAAAAACCCAGGACAGCGACTTATAGCAATCAGCCCCAGCATTTT
TRBV7-2	TRBJ2-7	NA	NA	CASSLALLGTYEQYF	TGTGCCAGCAGCTTAGCCCTACTGGGAACCTACGAGCAGTACTTC
TRBV12-3/TRBV12-4	TRBJ2-7	NA	many	CASSFRDATYEQYF	TGTGCCAGCAGTTTCCGGGACGCAACCTACGAGCAGTACTTC
TRBV29-1	TRBJ2-3	NA	few	CSVEMVQGGTDTQYF	TGCAGCGTTGAAATGGTGCAGGGGGGTACAGATACGCAGTATTTT
TRBV7-9	TRBJ2-3	NA	few	CASSLLGRQQYF	TGTGCCAGCAGCTTATTAGGCCGACAGCAGTATTTT
TRBV29-1	TRBJ2-7	TRBD1	NA	CSSGAGGPPYEQYF	TGCAGCTCAGGAGCAGGGGGACCTCCCTACGAGCAGTACTTC
TRBV2	TRBJ2-5	NA	NA	CASSVTGGGGETQYF	TGTGCCAGTAGTGTTACAGGGGGCGGGGGGGAGACCCAGTACTTC
TRBV10-3	TRBJ1-2	NA	NA	CAISAAGEVNYGYTF	TGTGCCATCAGTGCGGCAGGGGAGGTTAACTATGGCTACACCTTC